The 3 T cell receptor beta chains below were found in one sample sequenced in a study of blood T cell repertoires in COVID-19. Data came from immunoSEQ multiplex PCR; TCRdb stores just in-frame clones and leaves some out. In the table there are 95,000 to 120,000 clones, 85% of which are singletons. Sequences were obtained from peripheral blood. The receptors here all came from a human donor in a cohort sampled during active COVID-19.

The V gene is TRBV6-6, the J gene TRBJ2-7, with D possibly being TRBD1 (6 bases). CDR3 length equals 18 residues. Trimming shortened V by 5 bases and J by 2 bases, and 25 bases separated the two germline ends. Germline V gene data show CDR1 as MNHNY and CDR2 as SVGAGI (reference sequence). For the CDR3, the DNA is TGTGCCAGCAGTCCCAGGGGACAATCAAACGCCCCCCCCTACGAGCAGTACTTC. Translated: CASSPRGQSNAPPYEQYF.

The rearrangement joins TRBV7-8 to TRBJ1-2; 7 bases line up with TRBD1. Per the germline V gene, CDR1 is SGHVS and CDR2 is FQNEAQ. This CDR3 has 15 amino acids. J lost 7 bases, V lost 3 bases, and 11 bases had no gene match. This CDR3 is CASSFGGDRTSGYTF. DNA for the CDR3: TGTGCCAGCAGCTTCGGGGGGGACAGAACTAGTGGCTACACCTTC.

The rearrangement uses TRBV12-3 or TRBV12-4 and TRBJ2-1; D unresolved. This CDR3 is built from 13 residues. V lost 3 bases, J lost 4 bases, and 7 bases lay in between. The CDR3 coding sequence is TGTGCCAGCAGTTTCTCAGTGTACAATGAGCAGTTCTTC. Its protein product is CASSFSVYNEQFF.